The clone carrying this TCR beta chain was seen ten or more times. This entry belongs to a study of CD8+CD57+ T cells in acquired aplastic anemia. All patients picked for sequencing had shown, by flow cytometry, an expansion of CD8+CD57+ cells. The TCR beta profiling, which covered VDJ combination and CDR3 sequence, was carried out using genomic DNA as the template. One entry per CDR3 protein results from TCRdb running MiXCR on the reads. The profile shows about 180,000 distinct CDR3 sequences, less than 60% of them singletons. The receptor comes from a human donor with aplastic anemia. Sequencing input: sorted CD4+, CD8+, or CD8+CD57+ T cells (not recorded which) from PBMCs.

The CDR3 coding sequence is TGCGCCAGCAGCTGGCAAGCGGGGGCGGGAGATACGCAGTATTTT. Its translation is CASSWQAGAGDTQYF. The genes are TRBV5-1 and TRBJ2-3; 8 bases are shared with TRBD2. The CDR3 contains 15 residues. V lost 3 bases, J lost 5 bases, and 8 bases stayed unmatched. Germline CDR1 reads SGHRS; CDR2 reads YFSETQ. The full variable domain, completed using reference TRBV5-1 and TRBJ2-3, is KAGVTQTPRYLIKTRGQQVTLSCSPISGHRSVSWYQQTPGQGLQFLFEYFSETQRNKGNFPGRFSGRQFSNSRSEMNVSTLELGDSALYLCASSWQAGAGDTQYFGPGTRLTVL.